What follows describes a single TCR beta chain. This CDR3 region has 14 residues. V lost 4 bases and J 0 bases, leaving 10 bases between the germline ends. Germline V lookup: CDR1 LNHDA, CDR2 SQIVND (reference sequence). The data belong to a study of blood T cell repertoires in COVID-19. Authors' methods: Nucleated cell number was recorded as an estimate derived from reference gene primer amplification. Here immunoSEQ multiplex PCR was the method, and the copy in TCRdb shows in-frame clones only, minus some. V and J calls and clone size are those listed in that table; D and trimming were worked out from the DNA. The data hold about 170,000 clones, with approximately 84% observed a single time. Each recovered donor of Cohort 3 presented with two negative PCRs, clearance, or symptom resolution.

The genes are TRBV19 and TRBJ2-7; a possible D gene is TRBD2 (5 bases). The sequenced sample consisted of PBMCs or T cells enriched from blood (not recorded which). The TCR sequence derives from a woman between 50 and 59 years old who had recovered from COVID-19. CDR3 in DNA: TGTGCCAGTAGTACGACCGGGAACTCCTACGAGCAGTACTTC. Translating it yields CASSTTGNSYEQYF.